This T cell receptor (beta chain) was recovered during a study of patients and donors after allogeneic stem cell transplantation. Using its own MiXCR run on the RT-PCR reads, TCRdb lists one record per CDR3 protein. The data contain more than 150,000 distinct CDR3 sequences, more than 35% of them seen just once; the ten biggest clones take up around 35%. Material: blood, either unsorted or a sorted T cell fraction (not recorded which). This sequence was found in a human donor who was either an allogeneic HSCT recipient or a stem cell or donor lymphocyte infusion donor (not recorded which). It is not recorded whose cells these are; they may come from a transplant donor.

This CDR3 reads CSATSDSNTEAFF. CDR3 nucleotide sequence: TGCAGTGCTACCTCTGATTCGAACACTGAAGCTTTCTTT. The chain uses TRBV20-1 and TRBJ1-1; D not resolved. The V gene lost 4 bases and the J gene lost 1 base, with 10 bases spanning the gap. CDR1 is DFQATT, CDR2 SNEGSKA, per germline (reference sequence). The CDR3 loop spans 13 amino acids.